This T cell receptor beta chain derives from a study of regulatory T cells in long-lasting Graves disease. At least ten counts were recorded for this clonotype. Its antigen is currently unknown. Notes on the study in general: New patients shared 970 or so public clonotypes, and persistent patients shared more, with a few thousand. Having few samples may have compromised the accuracy. Persistent disease preferred TRBV28, TRBJ1-2 and TRBJ2-5; new disease, TRBV20-1 and TRBJ2-1.

The time point here: persistent/refractory GD, antithyroid drugs over 5 years with positive TRAb. PBMC RNA served as the TCR library source. EDTA tubes received approximately 10 milliliters of drawn peripheral blood. Arm-PCR of CDR3 regions and iRepertoire HTBI primers were the basis on which TCR beta libraries were built. TCRdb reprocessed the multiplex PCR reads with MiXCR, giving one entry per CDR3 protein. The profile covers approximately 400,000 distinct CDR3 sequences, with 20% appearing a single time and around 21% taken by the ten largest. The germline V gene has CDR1 MDHEN and CDR2 SYDVKM. The CDR3 totals 13 residues. Losses at the gene ends were 6 bases for V and 3 bases for J; bases not matched to a gene: 5.

The clonotype comes from a female donor with Graves disease. The genes are TRBV28 and TRBJ2-7; TRBD2 matches 7 bases. This material consisted of peripheral blood mononuclear cells (PBMCs), taken when the disease was refractory, from a patient treated with antithyroid drugs. In DNA form, the CDR3 reads TGTGCCAGCAGGTCCGGGACTATCTACGAGCAGTACTTC. Translated, it gives CASRSGTIYEQYF.